What follows describes a single T cell receptor beta chain. This record belongs to a study of beta chain features in type 1 diabetes. As every portion of the isolated RNA was reverse transcribed, the sequencing read expressed TCRB transcripts. TCRdb's table, derived via immunoSEQ multiplex PCR, lists solely in-frame clones and lacks some. The sample lists around 44,000 clones, about half occurring once. The ends were cut back, 4 bases at V and 3 bases at J, with 10 bases in the middle. The CDR3 length is 13 residues. In germline, CDR1 is KGHSH, CDR2 LQKENI. This chain links TRBV18 with TRBJ2-7; D unresolved. The source of this sequence is a woman in her late teens or twenties in good health. Sample: Tregs from blood. CDR3 in amino acids: CASSRFELYEQYF. In DNA form, the CDR3 reads TGTGCCAGCTCACGATTCGAACTCTACGAGCAGTACTTC.